This TCR beta chain was found in a study of shared clonotypes between healthy human individuals. Study observations and caveats: Having only a few donors restricted how much genetic and exposure-history diversity was captured.

Notes on this clone: No antigen is known for it.

This table comes from immunoSEQ multiplex PCR, and its TCRdb copy is limited to in-frame clones, with some not included. Of roughly 2.5 million clones detected, around nine tenths appear once; the ten largest clones hold more than 0.12%. Germline V CDR1 and CDR2: SGHAT, FQNNGV. V was clipped by 0 bases and J by 2 bases; unmatched bases: 6. The CDR3 is made up of 17 amino acids. This chain connects TRBV11-2 to TRBJ2-7, with 11 bases identical to TRBD1. The source of this sequence is a man between 18 and 29 years old in good health. Input material: naive CD4+ T cells sorted from blood. As for subset: CD45RA+ positively selected. Here the CDR3 DNA reads TGTGCCAGCAGCTTAGAGGGGGACAGGGGGGTCCCCTACGAGCAGTACTTC. Residues: CASSLEGDRGVPYEQYF.